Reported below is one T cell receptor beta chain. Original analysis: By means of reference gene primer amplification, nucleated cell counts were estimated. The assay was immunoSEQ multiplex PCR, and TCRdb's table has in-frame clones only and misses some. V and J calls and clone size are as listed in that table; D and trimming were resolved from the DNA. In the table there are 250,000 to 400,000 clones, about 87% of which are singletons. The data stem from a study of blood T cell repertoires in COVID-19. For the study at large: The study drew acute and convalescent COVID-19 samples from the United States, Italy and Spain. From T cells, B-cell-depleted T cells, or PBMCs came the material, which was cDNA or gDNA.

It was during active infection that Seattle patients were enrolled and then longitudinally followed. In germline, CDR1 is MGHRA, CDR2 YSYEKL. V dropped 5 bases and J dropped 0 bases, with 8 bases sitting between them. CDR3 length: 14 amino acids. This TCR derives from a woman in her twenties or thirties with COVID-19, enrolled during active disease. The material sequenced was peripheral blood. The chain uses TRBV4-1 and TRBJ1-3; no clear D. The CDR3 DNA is TGCGCCAGCAGCACGTATAGCTCTGGAAACACCATATATTTT. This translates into CASSTYSSGNTIYF.